Each of the 23 T cell receptor beta chains below was sequenced from the same sample in a study of molecular identifiers for immune sequencing clone quantification. One entry per CDR3 protein results from TCRdb running MiXCR on the PCR reads. Of about 640,000 distinct CDR3 sequences listed, about 20% were seen once; the top ten hold 0.7% to 1%. Sample: naive CD8+ T cells from blood, with Jurkat cell RNA spiked in. Subset denoted: FACS-sorted CD8+CD4-CCR7+CD45RA+ naive T cells. These receptors were obtained from a human donor in good health. Some libraries in this study had Jurkat cell RNA spiked in.

This clonotype was found a few times. The gene calls are TRBV19 and TRBJ2-7; 8 nucleotides agree with TRBD1. The CDR3 runs to 15 residues. The germline V gene has CDR1 LNHDA and CDR2 SQIVND (reference sequence). V trimming: 6 bases; J trimming: 0 bases; junction bases outside the gene matches: 7. The CDR3 region has the DNA TGTGCCAGTAGCGTCCGGGACAGGAGCTCCTACGAGCAGTACTTC. This codes for CASSVRDRSSYEQYF. The entire variable domain, with the rest obtained from reference TRBV19 and TRBJ2-7, is as follows: DGGITQSPKYLFRKEGQNVTLSCEQNLNHDAMYWYRQDPGQGLRLIYYSQIVNDFQKGDIAEGYSVSREKKESFPLTVTSAQKNPTAFYLCASSVRDRSSYEQYFGPGTRLTVT.

There are many counts of this clonotype. The chain recombines TRBV30 with TRBJ1-1, with a tentative D call TRBD1 (5 bases). Trimming took 3 bases from V and 2 from J, leaving 13 bases between them. CDR3 size: 14 residues. Germline-derived CDR1 and CDR2 are GTSNPN and SVGIG (reference sequence). The CDR3: CAWRFRGSNTEAFF. The CDR3 nucleotides read TGTGCCTGGAGGTTCCGGGGGTCTAACACTGAAGCTTTCTTT. The complete variable domain, with remaining parts taken from reference TRBV30 and TRBJ1-1, reads SQTIHQWPATLVQPVGSPLSLECTVEGTSNPNLYWYRQAAGRGLQLLFYSVGIGQISSEVPQNLSASRPQDRQFILSSKKLLLSDSGFYLCAWRFRGSNTEAFFGQGTRLTVV.

The V and J genes are TRBV4-1 and TRBJ1-4; D is uncertain. The V end lost 1 base, the J end lost 4 bases, and 7 bases lay between the germline ends. The germline CDR1 and CDR2 sequences are MGHRA and YSYEKL. This CDR3 is built from 14 residues. CDR3 DNA: TGCGCCAGCAGCCAAGGGAGTGATAATGAAAAACTGTTTTTT. It specifies CASSQGSDNEKLFF.

This clonotype showed up just a few times. This could be a read error, since a much larger clone is one nucleotide away. The chain joins TRBV19 to TRBJ2-7; the D is unclear. The CDR3 has 11 residues. V lost 3 bases and J 5 bases, leaving 5 bases between the germline ends. Germline CDR1 is LNHDA and CDR2 is SQIVND (reference sequence). In nucleotides, the CDR3 is TGTGCCAGTAGTATCCCCCACGAGCAGTACTTC. It is translated as CASSIPHEQYF.

Ten or more counts support this clonotype. The chain links TRBV7-2 to TRBJ1-5; D is uncertain. The CDR3 covers 16 residues. V gave up 1 base and J gave up 2 bases, with 12 bases separating them. Germline CDR1 is SGHTA and CDR2 is FQGNSA. The CDR3 bases are TGTGCCAGCAGCTTAGTTGGTGGAGGAGGCAATCAGCCCCAGCATTTT. It yields the protein CASSLVGGGGNQPQHF.

This clonotype was observed at least ten times. This sequence joins TRBV6-6 and TRBJ1-5; no firm D call. Germline V lookup: CDR1 MNHNY, CDR2 SVGAGI (reference sequence). The CDR3 spans 14 residues. V was trimmed by 6 bases and J by 4 bases, leaving 13 bases between them. DNA of the CDR3: TGTGCCAGCAGCCCAGTGAGTGGGAATCAGCCCCAGCATTTT. It specifies CASSPVSGNQPQHF.

In its sample, this clonotype was seen many times. V usage is TRBV5-5 and J usage is TRBJ1-1, with 7 nucleotides matching TRBD1. Germline trimming cut 4 bases from V and 4 bases from J; bases unmatched to any gene: 10. CDR3 size: 15 residues. Germline V gene lookup returns CDR1 SGHKS and CDR2 YYEKEE (reference sequence). Here the CDR3 DNA reads TGTGCCAGCAGCCTGCGACAGGGCCGGCCCACTGAAGCTTTCTTT. Protein sequence: CASSLRQGRPTEAFF.

The table lists this clonotype with a count of one. This clone may be a read error of a much larger clone one base away. The CDR3 end shows no conserved phenylalanine or tryptophan, and so a read error is likely. The chain combines TRBV28 with TRBJ2-5; D not resolved. This CDR3 has 11 residues. CDR1 is MDHEN, CDR2 SYDVKM, per germline. Trimming cost V 7 bases and J 5 bases, with 8 bases left between them. The CDR3 DNA follows: TGTGCCAGCACCTCTATCGAGACCCAGTACCTC. Protein product: CASTSIETQYL.

The V call is TRBV12-3 or TRBV12-4, the J call TRBJ1-2; TRBD1 agrees at 12 bases. J lost 7 bases, V lost 3 bases, and 9 bases had no gene match. The CDR3 has 16 amino acids. In nucleotides, the CDR3 is TGTGCCAGCAGTTTTCGGGGGACAGGGGGCTTATCTGGCTACACCTTC. It yields the protein CASSFRGTGGLSGYTF.

Remarks on this clonotype: A clone one base away is much larger, so this may be a read error. Lacking the conserved final phenylalanine or tryptophan, this CDR3 likely reflects a read error. The chain employs TRBV20-1 and TRBJ2-7, with D possibly matching TRBD1 (6 bases). The CDR3 consists of 12 residues. V dropped 4 bases and J dropped 3 bases, with 10 bases sitting between them. Per germline, CDR1 DFQATT and CDR2 SNEGSKA (reference sequence). CDR3 residues: CSATTRGYEQYS. DNA for the CDR3: TGCAGTGCTACTACCAGGGGCTACGAGCAGTACTCC.

This clonotype was counted at least ten times. V usage is TRBV29-1 and J usage is TRBJ1-2, with D perhaps TRBD1 (5 bases). Germline V gives CDR1 SQVTM, CDR2 ANQGSEA. The V end was cut by 4 bases, the J end by 7 bases, with 13 bases between. The CDR3 is made up of 12 amino acids. CDR3 nucleotides: TGCAGCGTTGGGGGGGTGGCACCTGGCTACACCTTC. Its protein is CSVGGVAPGYTF.

As to this clonotype: A single base separates this from a much larger clone, so it may be a read error. The chain joins TRBV20-1 to TRBJ2-5; TRBD2 aligns across 10 bases. The CDR3 spans 16 residues. The ends lost 3 bases at V and 7 bases at J; junction bases unmatched: 14. CDR1 is DFQATT, CDR2 SNEGSKA, per germline (reference sequence). The CDR3 region is CSASSWTSGVLGTQYF. The CDR3 nucleotides are TGCAGTGCTAGTTCGTGGACTAGCGGAGTCCTGGGGACCCAGTACTTC.

In this sample, this clonotype turned up many times. The chain has TRBV20-1 and TRBJ2-7, with TRBD1 matching 8 bases. V gave up 1 base and J gave up 3 bases; unmatched junction bases: 8. This CDR3 is built from 15 residues. Germline-derived CDR1 and CDR2 are DFQATT and SNEGSKA (reference sequence). CDR3 sequence reads: CSARAGQGGFYEQYF. DNA of the CDR3: TGCAGTGCTAGAGCCGGACAGGGCGGTTTCTACGAGCAGTACTTC.

This clonotype was picked up many times. Here the CDR3 reads CASSLSVGKDYEQYF. Here the CDR3 DNA reads TGTGCCAGCAGCTTGAGCGTGGGGAAGGACTACGAGCAGTACTTC. The chain joins TRBV7-6 to TRBJ2-7, with D unclear. The CDR3 has 15 residues. Trimming removed 3 bases at V and 3 bases at J, with 15 bases between. Germline assignment: CDR1 SGHVS and CDR2 FNYEAQ.

On this clonotype: Its ends do not fully match the called genes, so a read error is possible. The rearrangement joins TRBV6-5 to TRBJ2-2, with D possibly TRBD2 on 7 matching bases. This CDR3 spans 16 amino acids. In germline, CDR1 is MNHEY, CDR2 SVGAGI. The DNA for the CDR3 is TGTACCAGCGGCCCCATGGGGAGGGGGGACACCGGGGAGCTGTTTTTT. Its translation is CTSGPMGRGDTGELFF.

With regard to this clonotype: This clone may be a read error of a much larger clone one base away. The genes are TRBV19 and TRBJ2-4; possible D gene TRBD1, 5 bases. V was pared by 0 bases and J by 9 bases, with 15 bases between. Germline loops: CDR1 LNHDA, CDR2 SQIVND (reference sequence). CDR3 size: 15 residues. CDR3 coding DNA: TGTGCCAGTAGTATAGATATGTATGGGGCGCCCATTCAGTACTTC. Amino acids: CASSIDMYGAPIQYF.

This clonotype was counted ten times or more. The rearrangement joins TRBV7-9 to TRBJ1-1; 8 bases map to TRBD1. This CDR3 is 17 amino acids long. After removal of 5 bases from V and 1 base from J, the junction contained 12 bases not matched to a gene. CDR1 is SEHNR, CDR2 FQNEAQ, per germline (reference sequence). CDR3 DNA: TGTGCCAGCAGCCTAGAGCAGGGGGCGCTTGGGAACACTGAAGCTTTCTTT. This translates into CASSLEQGALGNTEAFF.

This clonotype showed up many times. The chain joins TRBV27 to TRBJ2-7; D possibly corresponds to TRBD1 (5 bases). Germline CDR1 and CDR2: MNHEY and SMNVEV (reference sequence). The CDR3 is 13 amino acids. With 10 bases removed from V and 3 bases from J, the gap between germline ends came to 16 bases. The CDR3 is CATEDTASYEQYF. The DNA of the CDR3 is TGTGCCACCGAGGACACGGCGAGCTACGAGCAGTACTTC.

Notes on this clonotype: A much larger clone lies one base from this, so it may be a read error. The chain carries TRBV4-3 and TRBJ1-5; 8 bases line up with TRBD1. The CDR3 covers 17 residues. Germline CDR1 is LGHNA and CDR2 is YSLEER. For the CDR3, the DNA is TGCGCCAGCAGCCAAGACCAGGCAGGGGGCCCCAATCCGCCCCAGCATTTT. The encoded protein is CASSQDQAGGPNPPQHF.

There are many counts of this clonotype. This chain uses TRBV7-9 with TRBJ2-7; D unresolved. The CDR3 contains 11 residues. Per the germline V gene, CDR1 is SEHNR and CDR2 is FQNEAQ (reference sequence). V lost 5 bases and J 6 bases, leaving 8 bases between the germline ends. In nucleotides, the CDR3 is TGTGCCAGCAGCCTTTACGGCGAGCAGTACTTC. It is translated as CASSLYGEQYF. Using reference TRBV7-9 and TRBJ2-7 for the parts outside the CDR3, the full variable domain is DTGVSQNPRHKITKRGQNVTFRCDPISEHNRLYWYRQTLGQGPEFLTYFQNEAQLEKSRLLSDRFSAERPKGSFSTLEIQRTEQGDSAMYLCASSLYGEQYFGPGTRLTVT.

A remark on this clonotype: A much larger clone differs from this one at a single base, so this may be a read error. The chain is built from TRBV7-8 and TRBJ1-5; D perhaps matches TRBD1 (6 bases). The V gene's germline CDR1 is SGHVS and CDR2 FQNEAQ. The length of the CDR3 is 16 residues. The V gene lost 5 bases and the J gene lost 2 bases, with 16 bases spanning the gap. CDR3 DNA: TGTGCCAGCAGCCCTATTACAGGGAGTGGCAATCAGCCCCAGCATTTT. This encodes CASSPITGSGNQPQHF.

In this sample, this clonotype turned up a few times. V and J are TRBV6-5 and TRBJ2-2, with D possibly TRBD1 on 5 matching bases. Trimming left V 0 bases short and J 3 bases short, with 8 bases between. There are 15 residues in the CDR3. Germline CDR1 is MNHEY and CDR2 is SVGAGI. Here the CDR3 reads CASSYSQDDTGELFF. In nucleotides, the CDR3 is TGTGCCAGCAGTTACTCACAGGATGACACCGGGGAGCTGTTTTTT.

This clonotype was counted many times. This rearrangement joins TRBV11-2 to TRBJ2-3; D not certain. The V end lost 3 bases, the J end lost 0 bases, and 7 bases lay between the germline ends. The CDR3 contains 14 residues. Germline assignment: CDR1 SGHAT and CDR2 FQNNGV. The DNA of the CDR3 is TGTGCCAGCAGCTTGCACGACAGCACAGATACGCAGTATTTT. Its protein is CASSLHDSTDTQYF.